One T cell receptor beta chain is described in this entry. The antigen is unknown. Indicated treatment: about 20 received Ad26.COV2.S at low or high dose, single or two shots; about five received placebo; per-sample allocation not given. The study sampled participants on day 63 after the first vaccine or placebo injection. Vaccination used an Ad26 vector expressing Wuhan-strain SARS-CoV-2 spike. This sample is drawn from a study of Ad26.COV2.S vaccination and SARS-CoV-2 variants. About the research overall: Recipients of Ad26.COV2.S got it intramuscularly, once or twice 56 days apart.

Sequencing used immunoSEQ multiplex PCR; TCRdb keeps in-frame clones, though not all of them. The top ten hold 3% to 3.5% of the sample, which has 300,000 to 500,000 clones, about nine tenths seen once. Study-wide results and limits: The study found higher spike-specific TCR breadth in vaccine than placebo recipients.

This TCR was recovered from a person aged 18-60 years who received the Ad26.COV2.S COVID-19 vaccine or a placebo. The specimen was peripheral blood, collected in a trial of Ad26.COV2.S vaccine versus placebo.

The CDR3 sequence is CASSLAGSGNTIYF. The CDR3 nucleotides read TGTGCCAGCAGCTTAGCAGGGTCCGGAAACACCATATATTTT. This sequence joins TRBV13 and TRBJ1-3; weak D call: TRBD1 (5 bases). The CDR3 contains 14 residues. V was clipped by 1 base and J by 4 bases, with 8 bases between them. Germline values: CDR1 PRHDT, CDR2 FYEKMQ (reference sequence).